These T cell receptor beta chains were read from a single sample in a study of graft-versus-host responses after intestinal transplantation. The table came from immunoSEQ multiplex PCR; TCRdb's copy has only in-frame clones and leaves some out. The repertoire holds more than 85,000 clones, with 85% to 95% as singletons. Antigen specificity for these receptors is unknown. Sequenced material: unstimulated CD8+ T cells sorted from spleen or lymph node cells, taken before intestinal transplant. These receptors all come from a human donor who received an intestinal transplant. Each CDR3 is given without its conserved first and last residue.

CDR3	J	V
ASTVGQGYEKLF	TRBJ1-4	TRBV6-5
ASSEGTLEAF	TRBJ1-1	TRBV6-5
ASSFTGDYEQY	TRBJ2-7	TRBV11-2
ASSVAGPYGYT	TRBJ1-2	TRBV6-1
ASSPSGGTYNEQF	TRBJ2-1	TRBV18
SVTGGEGTEAF	TRBJ1-1	TRBV29-1
ASSLGLAGVGDTQY	TRBJ2-3	TRBV5-1
ASSLGGGTEAF	TRBJ1-1	TRBV9
ASSPSPGTLSGNTIY	TRBJ1-3	TRBV18
ASTSDREKYAST	TRBJ1-2	TRBV6-5
ASSLRVVAGGTDTQY	TRBJ2-3	TRBV11-2
ASSQSRGKSPYEQY	TRBJ2-7	TRBV14
ASSPGVETQY	TRBJ2-5	TRBV18
AISESSVWAF	TRBJ1-1	TRBV10-3
ASSLVRDNYGYT	TRBJ1-2	TRBV27
AWSPTKRGRMGEQY	TRBJ2-7	TRBV30
ASSLGAGGMSGDQPQH	TRBJ1-5	TRBV7-9
SAIYFRGQTEAF	TRBJ1-1	TRBV29-1
ASSRTLQATYNEQF	TRBJ2-1	TRBV7-7
ASSIGENTEAF	TRBJ1-1	TRBV19
ASTKGEEVNQPQH	TRBJ1-5	TRBV21-1
ASSQGRQGPYEQY	TRBJ2-7	TRBV4-1
ASSPSGQGGIQY	TRBJ2-4	TRBV4-3